What follows are 21 T cell receptor beta chains derived from one specimen sequenced in a study of PD-1 blockade in mismatch repair-deficient tumors. TCRdb's table, derived via immunoSEQ multiplex PCR, lists solely in-frame clones and lacks some. The table has about 40,000 clones, approximately 81% seen once; the top ten hold 3% to 4.5%. The sequencing here drew on peripheral blood, taken 76 weeks after starting pembrolizumab. These receptors were collected from an adult with mismatch repair-deficient cancer.

The chain recombines TRBV19 with TRBJ1-1, with TRBD1 as a possible D gene (6 bases). Trimming took 6 bases from V and 3 from J, leaving 17 bases between them. In germline, CDR1 is LNHDA, CDR2 SQIVND (reference sequence). The CDR3 runs 15 residues. As DNA, the CDR3 is TGTGCCAGTAGGGTGGGGGCAGAGAGAGACACTGAAGCTTTCTTT. This translates into CASRVGAERDTEAFF.

This clone was recorded only once. The V call is TRBV16, the J call TRBJ2-7; D is unresolved. Per the germline V gene, CDR1 is KGHSY and CDR2 is FQNENV. Trimming took off 0 bases at V and 1 base at J, with 13 bases between the two ends. The CDR3 runs 16 residues. The DNA for the CDR3 is TGTGCCAGCAGCCAATCGGGCCGGACGGATTCCTACGAGCAGTACTTC. It specifies CASSQSGRTDSYEQYF.

This clone has more than one count but fewer than ten. The CDR3 is CASRGRGYTF. The CDR3 DNA follows: TGTGCCAGTAGAGGGAGGGGCTACACCTTC. The chain uses TRBV19 and TRBJ1-2; no firm D call. Germline lookup yields CDR1 LNHDA and CDR2 SQIVND (reference sequence). CDR3 size: 10 residues. Trimming left V 6 bases short and J 8 bases short, with 7 bases between.

The V and J genes are TRBV5-4 and TRBJ2-1; the D gene could be TRBD1 or TRBD2 (5 bases each). CDR1 is SGHNT, CDR2 YYREEE, per germline (reference sequence). CDR3 length: 15 residues. Trimming left V 4 bases short and J 9 bases short, with 20 bases between. The CDR3 DNA is TGTGCCAGCAGCGAGGGCGTAGCGAGAAGGGGTGAGCAGTTCTTC. This codes for CASSEGVARRGEQFF.

In DNA form, the CDR3 reads TGTGCCATCAGTGAGTCGGGTGGTCAGCCCCAGCATTTT. Protein: CAISESGGQPQHF. The V call is TRBV10-3, the J call TRBJ1-5; no firm D call. Germline CDR1 is ENHRY and CDR2 is SYGVKD. The CDR3 runs to 13 residues. Trimming stripped 0 bases from V and 6 bases from J, with 6 bases between.

The rearrangement links TRBV9 to TRBJ2-1, with D perhaps matching TRBD2 (6 bases). V shed 0 bases and J shed 0 bases, with 10 bases lying between them. The CDR3 extends over 16 amino acids. CDR1 SGDLS and CDR2 YYNGEE come from the germline V gene. In DNA, the CDR3 is TGTGCCAGCAGCGTAGTATACGGGAGCTCCTACAATGAGCAGTTCTTC. This gives the protein CASSVVYGSSYNEQFF.

V usage is TRBV4-1 and J usage is TRBJ2-7; D is unresolved. The germline CDR1 and CDR2 sequences are MGHRA and YSYEKL. Trimming took 1 base from V and 3 from J, leaving 7 bases between them. The CDR3 totals 13 residues. CDR3: CASSQVTYYEQYF. CDR3 DNA sequence: TGCGCCAGCAGCCAAGTAACCTACTACGAGCAGTACTTC.

This clone was seen a handful of times. The chain recombines TRBV14 with TRBJ2-5; D call uncertain. The length of the CDR3 is 14 residues. V gave up 1 base and J gave up 4 bases, with 10 bases separating them. Germline loops: CDR1 SGHDN, CDR2 FVKESK. As DNA, the CDR3 is TGTGCCAGCAGCCAAGGTGCCAGGTCAGAGACCCAGTACTTC. It specifies CASSQGARSETQYF. Full variable domain (remainder filled in from reference TRBV14 and TRBJ2-5): EAGVTQFPSHSVIEKGQTVTLRCDPISGHDNLYWYRRVMGKEIKFLLHFVKESKQDESGMPNNRFLAERTGGTYSTLKVQPAELEDSGVYFCASSQGARSETQYFGPGTRLLVL.

The chain joins TRBV29-1 to TRBJ2-7; D may be TRBD2 (6 bases). The germline V gene encodes CDR1 SQVTM and CDR2 ANQGSEA. The CDR3 has 13 amino acids. The ends were cut back, 2 bases at V and 4 bases at J, with 12 bases in the middle. The CDR3 protein is CSVESGLKYEQYF. CDR3 DNA: TGCAGCGTTGAATCGGGACTGAAATACGAGCAGTACTTC.

The rearrangement uses TRBV28 and TRBJ2-1; possible D gene TRBD2, 6 bases. CDR3 size: 12 residues. The germline V gene has CDR1 MDHEN and CDR2 SYDVKM. V gave up 0 bases and J gave up 9 bases, with 6 bases separating them. The CDR3 here is CASSLWGGEQFF. The CDR3 DNA sequence: TGTGCCAGCAGTTTATGGGGGGGTGAGCAGTTCTTC.

V gene TRBV27 combines with J gene TRBJ2-7; D unresolved. V lost 8 bases, J lost 0 bases, and 14 bases lay in between. CDR3 length equals 14 residues. CDR1 and CDR2 from the germline V gene are MNHEY and SMNVEV (reference sequence). The chain's CDR3 is CASGVIGSSYEQYF. The DNA for the CDR3 is TGTGCCAGCGGGGTGATCGGAAGCTCCTACGAGCAGTACTTC.

V is TRBV28 and J is TRBJ2-1; 8 bases line up with TRBD1. There are 15 residues in the CDR3. CDR1 MDHEN and CDR2 SYDVKM come from the germline V gene. The trim removed 5 bases at V and 9 bases at J, leaving 12 bases unmatched. Written as DNA, the CDR3 is TGTGCCAGCAGTCCCCGACAGGGGTCGGTCGCTGAGCAGTTCTTC. It codes for CASSPRQGSVAEQFF.

This chain connects TRBV19 to TRBJ1-5, with TRBD1 identical over 8 bases. The V gene end was trimmed by 5 bases and the J gene end by 3 bases; junction bases not matched to a gene: 6. The CDR3 runs to 15 residues. Germline V gene sequence: CDR1 LNHDA, CDR2 SQIVND (reference sequence). The CDR3 sequence: CASSPGDRYNQPQHF. CDR3 in DNA: TGTGCCAGTAGTCCCGGGGACAGGTACAATCAGCCCCAGCATTTT.

The V call is TRBV6-1, the J call TRBJ1-5; possibly TRBD1 for D (5 bases). The V end lost 1 base, the J end lost 4 bases, and 14 bases lay between the germline ends. This CDR3 is built from 16 residues. Germline CDR1 is MNHNS and CDR2 is SASEGT. CDR3 bases: TGTGCCAGCAGTGAAGGTTTAAGCAGGGCGAATCAGCCCCAGCATTTT. Its protein is CASSEGLSRANQPQHF.

This clone has only one observation. The chain carries TRBV6-5 and TRBJ2-7, with a possible D match to TRBD2 (6 bases). In germline, CDR1 is MNHEY, CDR2 SVGAGI. The CDR3 has 12 amino acids. Trimming took 8 bases from V and 11 from J, leaving 19 bases between them. The CDR3 loop reads CASRDGGLDEYF. The DNA for the CDR3 is TGTGCCAGCCGGGACGGGGGACTTGACGAGTACTTC.

V is TRBV18 and J is TRBJ2-1, with D unclear. This CDR3 spans 12 amino acids. The germline V gene encodes CDR1 KGHSH and CDR2 LQKENI. V lost 0 bases, J lost 10 bases, and 7 bases lay in between. CDR3 DNA: TGTGCCAGCTCACCACCAGGGTTAGAGCAGTTCTTC. Protein: CASSPPGLEQFF.

The chain carries TRBV19 and TRBJ2-5; a weak D match, TRBD1 (7 bases). Germline V gene sequence: CDR1 LNHDA, CDR2 SQIVND (reference sequence). Between the trimmed V and J ends, which lost 4 bases and 1 base, there was a span of 13 bases. The CDR3 is 15 residues long. CDR3 nucleotides: TGTGCCAGTAGTAGCCCAGGGGGGCCCCAAGAGACCCAGTACTTC. Residues: CASSSPGGPQETQYF.

CDR3 in amino acids: CASSETKGTGELFF. The CDR3 DNA is TGTGCCAGCAGTGAAACTAAGGGTACCGGGGAGCTGTTTTTT. V and J are TRBV2 and TRBJ2-2; D call uncertain. Germline V gene lookup returns CDR1 SNHLY and CDR2 FYNNEI. Between the trimmed V and J ends, which lost 2 bases and 5 bases, there was a span of 9 bases. This CDR3 region has 14 residues. The complete variable domain, with remaining parts taken from reference TRBV2 and TRBJ2-2, reads EPEVTQTPSHQVTQMGQEVILRCVPISNHLYFYWYRQILGQKVEFLVSFYNNEISEKSEIFDDQFSVERPDGSNFTLKIRSTKLEDSAMYFCASSETKGTGELFFGEGSRLTVL.

CDR3 sequence: CASSSPRFTQDTEAFF. The CDR3 region has the DNA TGTGCCAGCAGCTCCCCCCGTTTTACCCAGGACACTGAAGCTTTCTTT. The V gene is TRBV11-3, the J gene TRBJ1-1; unclear D gene. CDR1 is SGHNT and CDR2 is YENEEA in the germline V gene. CDR3 length equals 16 residues. V lost 4 bases and J lost 3, with 18 bases in between.

This chain links TRBV28 with TRBJ1-1; unclear D gene. The germline gives CDR1 MDHEN, CDR2 SYDVKM. The CDR3 has 17 residues. V was shortened by 6 bases and J by 0 bases, with 20 bases between the two germline ends. DNA for the CDR3: TGTGCCAGCAGCCCCTCTTTGGCCCACAGCATGAACACTGAAGCTTTCTTT. Translation: CASSPSLAHSMNTEAFF.

This clone was seen only a few times. The CDR3 nucleotides are TGTGCCAGCACCCGTCGGGGGGAAAAACTGTTTTTT. Translation gives CASTRRGEKLFF. This chain uses TRBV2 with TRBJ1-4; D may be TRBD1 (5 bases). The germline V gene has CDR1 SNHLY and CDR2 FYNNEI. This CDR3 contains 12 residues. Trimming removed 7 bases at V and 8 bases at J, with 11 bases between.